This T cell receptor beta chain originates from a study of beta chain features in type 1 diabetes. The collection from each donor was one heparinised blood draw averaging about 116 mL. Germline V gene sequence: CDR1 SGHTA, CDR2 FQGTGA. The ends were cut back, 5 bases at V and 4 bases at J, with 18 bases in the middle. There are 15 residues in the CDR3. The whole isolated RNA underwent reverse transcription, so sequencing captured expressed TCRB transcripts. Libraries were prepared by immunoSEQ multiplex PCR; TCRdb keeps only in-frame clonotypes and omits some of them. This table holds 860,000 or so clones, 15% to 20% found once.

Source material: naive CD4+ T cells from blood. The chain has TRBV7-3 and TRBJ2-7; perhaps TRBD2 as D (6 bases). The sequence was obtained from a woman aged 18 to 35 in good health. For the CDR3, the DNA is TGTGCCAGCAGCCCTGGGACTTCTGGGCCTTACGAGCAGTACTTC. The encoded protein is CASSPGTSGPYEQYF.